The 22 T cell receptor beta chains reported below all come from one sample, sequenced in a study of immune evolution from preneoplasia to lung adenocarcinoma. Sequencing was performed with immunoSEQ multiplex PCR; in TCRdb, only in-frame clones are kept and a portion is missing. The data hold about 10,000 clones, with 88% observed a single time. The sequencing sample was made of FFPE invasive lung adenocarcinoma tissue. All receptors derive from a person aged 70 to 85 with invasive lung adenocarcinoma. Some clones in this sample may be carry-over from other donors' samples.

The CDR3 DNA reads as TGTGCCAGCAGTGCCGAGGGGGGACCGGGCAATCAGCCCCAGCATTTT. It is translated as CASSAEGGPGNQPQHF. V is TRBV28 and J is TRBJ1-5; possible D gene TRBD1, 6 bases. The CDR3 is made up of 16 amino acids. Germline-derived CDR1 and CDR2 are MDHEN and SYDVKM. V lost 5 bases to trimming and J lost 2 bases, with 16 bases between them.

This chain uses TRBV28 with TRBJ1-5; D not resolved. V was clipped by 5 bases and J by 0 bases, with 5 bases between them. Per the germline V gene, CDR1 is MDHEN and CDR2 is SYDVKM. The length of the CDR3 is 13 residues. CDR3 amino acids: CASSTVSNQPQHF. The CDR3 nucleotides are TGTGCCAGCAGTACAGTTAGCAATCAGCCCCAGCATTTT.

The chain has TRBV28 and TRBJ2-3; D is undetermined. In germline, CDR1 is MDHEN, CDR2 SYDVKM. Trimming took 6 bases from V and 1 from J, leaving 14 bases between them. The CDR3 consists of 15 residues. CDR3 in amino acids: CASRLAPSGTDTQYF. In DNA form, the CDR3 reads TGTGCCAGCAGACTGGCCCCATCTGGCACAGATACGCAGTATTTT.

V is TRBV28 and J is TRBJ2-5; a possible D gene is TRBD2 (6 bases). This CDR3 is 13 amino acids long. Germline V CDR1 and CDR2: MDHEN, SYDVKM. V lost 7 bases to trimming and J lost 2 bases, with 11 bases between them. CDR3 amino acids: CASKLGRQETQYF. The CDR3 DNA sequence: TGTGCCAGCAAGTTGGGGAGGCAAGAGACCCAGTACTTC.

The chain links TRBV5-6 to TRBJ2-7, with D unclear. Germline loops: CDR1 SGHDT, CDR2 YYEEEE. Between the trimmed V and J ends, which lost 0 bases and 7 bases, there was a span of 26 bases. The CDR3 spans 18 residues. The CDR3 coding sequence is TGTGCCAGCAGCTTGGGCGGCTATGGTAGATTTAGCCGTGGGGAGCAGTACTTC. It encodes CASSLGGYGRFSRGEQYF.

The genes are TRBV30 and TRBJ1-4; perhaps TRBD1 as D (6 bases). CDR3 length: 12 residues. Germline values: CDR1 GTSNPN, CDR2 SVGIG (reference sequence). V lost 5 bases to trimming and J lost 8 bases, with 12 bases between them. CDR3 sequence (DNA): TGTGCCTGGGGACAGTATCGAGAAAAACTGTTTTTT. Translated, it gives CAWGQYREKLFF.

V usage is TRBV10-3 and J usage is TRBJ1-1; 7 positions match TRBD1. Trimming removed 7 bases from V and 5 bases from J; junction bases left unmatched: 10. This CDR3 has 14 amino acids. In germline, CDR1 is ENHRY, CDR2 SYGVKD. The CDR3 protein is CAIKGTEASTEAFF. The DNA for the CDR3 is TGTGCCATCAAAGGGACAGAAGCCTCGACTGAAGCTTTCTTT.

This rearrangement joins TRBV7-3 to TRBJ1-1; 7 bases match TRBD1. There are 13 residues in the CDR3. Germline loops: CDR1 SGHTA, CDR2 FQGTGA. Germline trimming cut 3 bases from V and 3 bases from J; bases unmatched to any gene: 1. DNA of the CDR3: TGTGCCAGCAGCTTTGGGACAGACACTGAAGCTTTCTTT. It yields the protein CASSFGTDTEAFF.

The genes are TRBV9 and TRBJ1-2, with a possible D match to TRBD1 (6 bases). Trimming cost V 0 bases and J 2 bases, with 8 bases left between them. Per the germline V gene, CDR1 is SGDLS and CDR2 is YYNGEE. CDR3 length: 14 amino acids. As DNA, the CDR3 is TGTGCCAGCAGCGTAGAGGGACAAAACTATGGCTACACCTTC. Translation gives CASSVEGQNYGYTF.

This CDR3 reads CASSSGQGREKLFF. For the CDR3, the DNA is TGTGCCAGCAGCTCCGGACAGGGAAGAGAAAAACTGTTTTTT. The chain is built from TRBV5-4 and TRBJ1-4; 8 nucleotides line up with TRBD1. V lost 3 bases, J lost 8 bases, and 6 bases stayed unmatched. This CDR3 is 14 amino acids long. The germline V gene encodes CDR1 SGHNT and CDR2 YYREEE (reference sequence).

This rearrangement joins TRBV5-1 to TRBJ1-3; the match to TRBD1 covers 9 bases. The CDR3 has 18 amino acids. Trimming at V came to 0 bases and at J to 4 bases, leaving 11 bases not matched to a gene. Germline CDR1 is SGHRS and CDR2 is YFSETQ. The CDR3: CASSLDARDRVSGNTIYF. CDR3 in DNA: TGCGCCAGCAGCTTGGATGCCCGGGACAGGGTTTCCGGAAACACCATATATTTT.

The V and J genes are TRBV28 and TRBJ2-5; TRBD1 matches 7 bases. Germline CDR1 MDHEN, CDR2 SYDVKM. V shed 5 bases, J shed 3 bases, and the junction held 9 bases outside the gene matches. The CDR3 extends over 15 amino acids. The CDR3 nucleotides read TGTGCCAGCAGTGAACAGGGGTTCCTAGAAGAGACCCAGTACTTC. It is translated as CASSEQGFLEETQYF.

J is TRBJ2-3 and V is TRBV15; tentatively, D is TRBD1 (5 bases). V lost 0 bases and J 2 bases, leaving 9 bases between the germline ends. This CDR3 is built from 15 residues. Germline V gives CDR1 LNHNV, CDR2 YYDKDF (reference sequence). The CDR3 spells CATSRDGADTDTQYF. In DNA, the CDR3 is TGTGCCACCAGCAGAGATGGGGCGGACACAGATACGCAGTATTTT.

V is TRBV28 and J is TRBJ1-2; TRBD1 is a possible D gene (5 bases). CDR3 size: 16 residues. The germline CDR1 and CDR2 sequences are MDHEN and SYDVKM. Trimming stripped 2 bases from V and 2 bases from J, with 15 bases between. In DNA form, the CDR3 reads TGTGCCAGCAGTTTAATTACCGGGACGGCCAACTATGGCTACACCTTC. Translated: CASSLITGTANYGYTF.

This clone is a singleton in its sample. This chain uses TRBV5-1 with TRBJ1-5; D uncertain. V was pared by 3 bases and J by 5 bases, with 18 bases between. Germline assignment: CDR1 SGHRS and CDR2 YFSETQ. The CDR3 length is 16 residues. CDR3 in DNA: TGCGCCAGCAGCTCCCTGCATTGGGGTGTCTATCAGCCCCAGCATTTT. Protein product: CASSSLHWGVYQPQHF.

The V gene is TRBV5-1, the J gene TRBJ1-3; tentatively, D is TRBD1 (6 bases). CDR1 SGHRS and CDR2 YFSETQ come from the germline V gene. There are 14 residues in the CDR3. Trimming took 5 bases from V and 4 from J, leaving 13 bases between them. CDR3 nucleotides: TGCGCCAGCAGTGGGGGGCAACCAGGAAACACCATATATTTT. Translating it yields CASSGGQPGNTIYF.

The genes are TRBV11-2 and TRBJ2-1; D is perhaps TRBD2 (5 bases). The germline V gene has CDR1 SGHAT and CDR2 FQNNGV. The CDR3 is made up of 14 amino acids. V lost 2 bases to trimming and J lost 2 bases, with 7 bases between them. CDR3 amino acids: CASSLSGAYNEQFF. The CDR3 region has the DNA TGTGCCAGCAGCTTAAGCGGAGCCTACAATGAGCAGTTCTTC. Together with reference TRBV11-2 and TRBJ2-1, the CDR3 gives the full variable domain: EAGVAQSPRYKIIEKRQSVAFWCNPISGHATLYWYQQILGQGPKLLIQFQNNGVVDDSQLPKDRFSAERLKGVDSTLKIQPAKLEDSAVYLCASSLSGAYNEQFFGPGTRLTVL.

Regarding this clone: The junction differs from germline at one of its ends, possibly a read error. J is TRBJ1-1 and V is TRBV30; 7 positions agree with TRBD1. There are 15 residues in the CDR3. The germline CDR1 and CDR2 sequences are GTSNPN and SVGIG (reference sequence). CDR3: CAWSLWDSLNAEAFF. The CDR3 DNA is TGTGCCTGGAGTCTCTGGGACAGTCTGAACGCTGAAGCTTTCTTT.

CDR3 sequence (DNA): TGTGCCTGGGGACGGCGGCGCTCCCTTAGCACAGATACGCAGTATTTT. It yields the protein CAWGRRRSLSTDTQYF. V usage is TRBV30 and J usage is TRBJ2-3; D unresolved. The germline V gene has CDR1 GTSNPN and CDR2 SVGIG (reference sequence). Deletions cut 5 bases from V and 0 bases from J, with 18 bases between. The CDR3 runs 16 residues.

The V gene is TRBV6-5, the J gene TRBJ2-7; 7 bases fit TRBD2. The CDR3 covers 15 residues. Germline CDR1 is MNHEY and CDR2 is SVGAGI. Losses at the gene ends were 0 bases for V and 2 bases for J; bases not matched to a gene: 4. For the CDR3, the DNA is TGTGCCAGCAGTTACTCGCGGGGGTGGGCCTACGAGCAGTACTTC. Translating gives CASSYSRGWAYEQYF.

The CDR3 bases are TGTGCCAGCAGTTACGCAGGGGGTGGCTACACCTTC. It translates to CASSYAGGGYTF. The V and J genes are TRBV27 and TRBJ1-2, with 7 bases identical to TRBD1. The CDR3 runs 12 residues. V was clipped by 4 bases and J by 7 bases; unmatched bases: 3. Germline V gene data show CDR1 as MNHEY and CDR2 as SMNVEV (reference sequence).

The rearrangement uses TRBV29-1 and TRBJ2-2, with TRBD1 as a possible D gene (6 bases). V lost 2 bases, J lost 7 bases, and 17 bases lay in between. The CDR3 sequence is 15 residues long. The germline CDR1 and CDR2 sequences are SQVTM and ANQGSEA. Here the CDR3 DNA reads TGCAGCGTTGAAAAGCGGTCAGGGGCAGACGGGGAGCTGTTTTTT. It specifies CSVEKRSGADGELFF.